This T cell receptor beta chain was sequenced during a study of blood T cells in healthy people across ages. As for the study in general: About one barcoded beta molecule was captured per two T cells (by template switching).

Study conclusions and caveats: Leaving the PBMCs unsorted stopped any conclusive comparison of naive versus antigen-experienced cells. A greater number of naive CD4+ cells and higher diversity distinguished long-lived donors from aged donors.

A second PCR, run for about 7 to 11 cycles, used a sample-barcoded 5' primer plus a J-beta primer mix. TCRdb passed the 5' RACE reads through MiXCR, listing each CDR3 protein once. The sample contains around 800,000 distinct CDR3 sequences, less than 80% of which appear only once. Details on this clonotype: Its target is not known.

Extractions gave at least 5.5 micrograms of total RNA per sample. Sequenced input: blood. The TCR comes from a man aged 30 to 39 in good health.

CDR3 amino acids: CASSGGQGSSLDEKLFF. CDR3 coding DNA: TGTGCCAGCAGCGGAGGACAGGGTAGTAGTTTAGATGAAAAACTGTTTTTT. This rearrangement joins TRBV7-2 to TRBJ1-4, with TRBD1 matching over 8 bases. With V trimmed by 5 bases and J by 6 bases, 14 bases remained unmatched. There are 17 residues in the CDR3. Germline CDR1 and CDR2: SGHTA and FQGNSA.